The sequence of this T cell receptor beta chain was determined in a study of CD8 T cells in Susac syndrome. Sequencing targeted TCR beta in blood CD8+ and CD4+ T cells. Both CD4+ and CD8+ T cells were negatively isolated, and TEMRA cells underwent FACS enrichment. This clonotype showed up just a few times. RNA in amounts of roughly 0.45 to 1 ug was reverse transcribed with random hexamers. Multiplex immunoSEQ PCR targeted 54 Vbeta and 13 Jbeta TCR beta segments. TCRdb fed the immunoSEQ multiplex PCR reads into MiXCR, producing one record per CDR3 protein. The sample shows about 130,000 distinct CDR3 sequences, 80% to 85% of them seen only once. Looked up from germline, CDR1 is MNHEY and CDR2 is SMNVEV (reference sequence). The CDR3 is 12 amino acids. V was clipped by 5 bases and J by 8 bases, with 9 bases between them.

What was sequenced was CD8+ T cells from PBMCs. The sequence was obtained from a human donor with multiple sclerosis. The J gene is TRBJ2-2, the V gene TRBV27; a weak D match, TRBD2 (5 bases). This CDR3 is CASSLRTGELFF. Here the CDR3 DNA reads TGTGCCAGCAGTCTCCGGACTGGGGAGCTGTTTTTT.